This TCR beta chain was observed in a study of blood T cell repertoires in COVID-19. Germline V gene sequence: CDR1 SGHRS, CDR2 YFSETQ. The CDR3 has 16 residues. Germline trimming cut 0 bases from V and 0 bases from J; bases unmatched to any gene: 5. Profiling relied on immunoSEQ multiplex PCR, and the TCRdb table lists in-frame clones only, not all of them. The table has roughly 330,000 clones, roughly nine tenths seen once. Material for sequencing was peripheral blood. This receptor was taken from a young man who had recovered from COVID-19. This chain connects TRBV5-1 to TRBJ2-5; 7 bases line up with TRBD1. CDR3 sequence reads: CASSLAAGGYQETQYF. CDR3 DNA: TGCGCCAGCAGCTTGGCGGCAGGGGGTTACCAAGAGACCCAGTACTTC.